This T cell receptor beta chain was captured in a study of control samples from healthy donors and cancer patients. Profiling relied on immunoSEQ multiplex PCR, and the TCRdb table lists in-frame clones only, not all of them. The sample has 60,000 to 95,000 clones; 84% are singletons. V was shortened by 0 bases and J by 0 bases, with 4 bases between the two germline ends. The CDR3 runs to 14 residues. Germline V gene lookup returns CDR1 MNHEY and CDR2 SVGEGT. There are many counts of this clone. Input material: blood. The chain carries TRBV6-2 or TRBV6-3 and TRBJ2-3; D gene unclear. The receptor comes from a man aged 50 to 59 in good health. The CDR3 loop reads CASSYSTSTDTQYF. The CDR3 DNA sequence: TGTGCCAGCAGTTACTCGACTAGCACAGATACGCAGTATTTT.